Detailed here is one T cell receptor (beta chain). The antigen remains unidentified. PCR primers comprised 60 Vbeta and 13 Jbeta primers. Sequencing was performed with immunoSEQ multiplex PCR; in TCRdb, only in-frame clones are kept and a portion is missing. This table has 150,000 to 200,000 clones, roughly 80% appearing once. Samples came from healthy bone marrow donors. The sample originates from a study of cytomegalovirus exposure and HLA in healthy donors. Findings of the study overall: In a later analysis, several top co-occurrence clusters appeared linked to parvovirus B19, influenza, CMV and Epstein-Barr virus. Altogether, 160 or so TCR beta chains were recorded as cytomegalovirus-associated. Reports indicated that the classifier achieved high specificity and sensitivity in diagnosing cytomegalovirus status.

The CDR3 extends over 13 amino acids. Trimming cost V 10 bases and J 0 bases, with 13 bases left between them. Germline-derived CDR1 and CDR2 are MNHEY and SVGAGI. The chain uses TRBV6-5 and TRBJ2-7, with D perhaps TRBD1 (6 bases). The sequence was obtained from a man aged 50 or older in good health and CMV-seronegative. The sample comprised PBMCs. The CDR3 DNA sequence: TGTGCCACCTCCGACAGGAACTCCTACGAGCAGTACTTC. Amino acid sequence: CATSDRNSYEQYF.